This T cell receptor (beta chain) derives from a study of PD-1 blockade in classical Hodgkin lymphoma. TCRdb keeps only in-frame clones here, not all; method: immunoSEQ multiplex PCR. Of about 6,400 clones listed, more than 75% are singletons. Trimming left V 4 bases short and J 3 bases short, with 17 bases between. The germline V gene encodes CDR1 SGHRS and CDR2 YFSETQ. The CDR3 length is 15 residues. Study conclusions and caveats: Before treatment, complete responders showed about the same diversity as newly diagnosed patients.

As regards this clone: Antigen specificity is unknown.

Time point of the sample: cycle 4 day 1 (C4D1), after five to seven weeks of nivolumab. With no exception, relapse followed autologous stem cell transplantation in all patients, and brentuximab vedotin exposure varied. Out of thawed PBMCs, magnetic negative selection purified CD4+ T cells. This sequence originates from a human donor with classical Hodgkin lymphoma. The chain carries TRBV5-1 and TRBJ2-7; D tentatively fits TRBD1 or TRBD2 (6 bases each). Sample: CD4+ T cells from blood, taken before the fourth cycle of nivolumab. The CDR3 DNA reads TGCGCCAGCAGCGGGGGCGGGGTAATCAGCTACGAGCAGTACTTC. Protein sequence: CASSGGGVISYEQYF. The full variable domain, with the rest looked up from reference TRBV5-1 and TRBJ2-7, is KAGVTQTPRYLIKTRGQQVTLSCSPISGHRSVSWYQQTPGQGLQFLFEYFSETQRNKGNFPGRFSGRQFSNSRSEMNVSTLELGDSALYLCASSGGGVISYEQYFGPGTRLTVT.